This note documents a single T cell receptor (beta chain) sequence. The target of this receptor is not known. Per-base quality was not reported, and no clone a single base away is much larger than it. Spanning cysteine to phenylalanine, the CDR3 consists of 14 amino acids. Only CDR3 DNA is held: 42 bases, read in frame from base 1. The germline V gene (reference sequence) supplies CDR1 MNHEY and CDR2 SMNVEV. Ends trimmed: V by 3 bases, J by 8 bases; bases unmatched to a gene: 7. This specimen's treatment or condition label, interpreted: in vitro stimulation with specific CMV peptide epitopes to enrich CMV-specific T cells. This record comes from a study of T cell repertoires in cytomegalovirus infection (dated by TCRdb to between 2018 and 2020). A note on the overall study: Peptide stimulations targeted recently identified HLA-C-restricted CMV epitopes, whose presentation resists viral immunomodulation, together with well-studied HLA-B-restricted epitopes. Donor HLA type was relevant to the analysis, as public TCR beta signatures indicated carriage of CMV infection together with the matching HLA type.

The run used an Illumina HiSeq 1500. TCRdb redid the processing of the public reads, applying fastp at Q25 and MiXCR, and retained in-frame beta chains. Entries are consolidated by CDR3 protein sequence, retaining the most common genes and DNA. The sample records around 800,000 distinct CDR3 sequences, about 30% of which are singletons. Together, the top ten hold around 12% of the sample. Broader findings and caveats from the paper: In both this cohort and an independent cohort of several hundred donors, the cumulative frequency of public TCR beta family members distinguished carriers of CMV infection plus the relevant HLA type. The ex vivo response was dominated by HLA-C-restricted CMV-specific TCR beta clonotypes, which also provided the single most frequent clonotype in two of eight donors.

The sequence links TRBV27 to TRBJ2-1, and 7 junctional nucleotides match TRBD1. This clonotype originated in a human donor in good health (CMV status not recorded). Some clones in this sample may be carry-over from other donors' samples. Here the sequenced sample was cultured CD8+ T cells from PBMCs, taken from culture after CMV antigen stimulation. The encoded CDR3 is CASSFGTAMYEQFF. The DNA sequence reads TGTGCCAGCAGTTTCGGGACAGCAATGTATGAGCAGTTCTTC.